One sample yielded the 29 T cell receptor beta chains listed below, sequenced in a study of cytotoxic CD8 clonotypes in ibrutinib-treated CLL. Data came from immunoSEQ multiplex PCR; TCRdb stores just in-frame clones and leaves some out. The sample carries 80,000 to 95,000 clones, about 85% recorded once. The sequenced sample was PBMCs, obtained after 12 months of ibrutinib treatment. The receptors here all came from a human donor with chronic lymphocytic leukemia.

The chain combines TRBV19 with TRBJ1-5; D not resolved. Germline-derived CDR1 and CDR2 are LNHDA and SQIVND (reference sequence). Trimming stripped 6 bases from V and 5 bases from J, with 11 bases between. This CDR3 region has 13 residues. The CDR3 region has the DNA TGTGCCAGTAGCGAAGGGTTTGATCAGCCCCAGCATTTT. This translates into CASSEGFDQPQHF.

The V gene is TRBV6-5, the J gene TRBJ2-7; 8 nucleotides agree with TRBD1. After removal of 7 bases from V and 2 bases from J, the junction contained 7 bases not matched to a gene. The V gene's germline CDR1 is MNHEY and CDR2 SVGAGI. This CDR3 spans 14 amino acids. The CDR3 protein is CASKPGQATYEQYF. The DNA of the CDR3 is TGTGCCAGCAAGCCGGGACAGGCGACCTACGAGCAGTACTTC.

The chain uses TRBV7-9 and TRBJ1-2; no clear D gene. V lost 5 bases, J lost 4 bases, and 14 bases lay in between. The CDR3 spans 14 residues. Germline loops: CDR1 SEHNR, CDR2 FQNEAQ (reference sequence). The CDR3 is CASSQSWPPYGYTF. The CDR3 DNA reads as TGTGCCAGCAGCCAATCATGGCCCCCCTATGGCTACACCTTC.

The CDR3 here is CASSPLMNTEAFF. CDR3 in DNA: TGCGCCAGCAGCCCTCTCATGAACACTGAAGCTTTCTTT. The chain uses TRBV5-1 and TRBJ1-1; D gene unclear. V shed 4 bases and J shed 0 bases, with 7 bases lying between them. Germline V lookup: CDR1 SGHRS, CDR2 YFSETQ. The CDR3 spans 13 residues.

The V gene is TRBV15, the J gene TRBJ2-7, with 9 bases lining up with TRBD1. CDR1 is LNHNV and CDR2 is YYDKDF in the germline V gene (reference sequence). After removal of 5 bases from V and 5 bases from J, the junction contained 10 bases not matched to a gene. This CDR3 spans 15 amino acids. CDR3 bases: TGTGCCACCAGCGAGCCGGGACAGGGCGTCAACGAGCAGTACTTC. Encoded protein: CATSEPGQGVNEQYF. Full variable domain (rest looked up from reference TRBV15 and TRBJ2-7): DAMVIQNPRYQVTQFGKPVTLSCSQTLNHNVMYWYQQKSSQAPKLLFHYYDKDFNNEADTPDNFQSRRPNTSFCFLDIRSPGLGDTAMYLCATSEPGQGVNEQYFGPGTRLTVT.

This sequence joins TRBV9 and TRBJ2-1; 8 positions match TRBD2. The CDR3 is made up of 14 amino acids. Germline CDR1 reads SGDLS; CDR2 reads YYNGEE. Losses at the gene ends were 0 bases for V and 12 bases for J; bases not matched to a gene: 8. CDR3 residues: CASSVAGGREWQFF. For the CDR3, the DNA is TGTGCCAGCAGCGTAGCGGGGGGGCGGGAGTGGCAGTTCTTC.

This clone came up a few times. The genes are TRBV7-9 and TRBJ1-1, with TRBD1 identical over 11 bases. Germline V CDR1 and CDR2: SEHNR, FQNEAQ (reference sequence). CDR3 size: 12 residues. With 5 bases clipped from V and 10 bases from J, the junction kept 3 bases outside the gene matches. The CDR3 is CASSPDRGRAFF. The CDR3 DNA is TGTGCCAGCAGCCCGGACAGGGGGCGAGCTTTCTTT.

The CDR3 loop reads CASSFREGQYF. The CDR3 DNA reads TGTGCCAGCAGTTTTCGGGAGGGGCAGTACTTC. The chain joins TRBV28 to TRBJ2-7; TRBD2 matches 8 bases. The CDR3 sequence is 11 residues long. In germline, CDR1 is MDHEN, CDR2 SYDVKM. V was clipped by 3 bases and J by 9 bases; unmatched bases: 1.

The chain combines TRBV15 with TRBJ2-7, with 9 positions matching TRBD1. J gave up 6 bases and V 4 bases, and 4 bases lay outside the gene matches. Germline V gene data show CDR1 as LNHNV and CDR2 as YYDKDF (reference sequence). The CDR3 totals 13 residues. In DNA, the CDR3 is TGTGCCACCAGCACCGGACAGGGGAGCGAGCAGTACTTC. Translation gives CATSTGQGSEQYF.

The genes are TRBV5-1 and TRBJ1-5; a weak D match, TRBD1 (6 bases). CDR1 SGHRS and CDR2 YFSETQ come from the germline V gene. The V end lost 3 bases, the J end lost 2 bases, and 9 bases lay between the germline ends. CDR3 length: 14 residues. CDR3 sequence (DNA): TGCGCCAGCAGCTGGGAGGGGGGCAATCAGCCCCAGCATTTT. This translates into CASSWEGGNQPQHF.

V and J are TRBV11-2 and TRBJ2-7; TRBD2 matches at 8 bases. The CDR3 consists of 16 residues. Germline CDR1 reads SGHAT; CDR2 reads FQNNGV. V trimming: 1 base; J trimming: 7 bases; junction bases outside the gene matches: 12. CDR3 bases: TGTGCCAGCAGCTTAGGATGGCCGGGACTAGTGGGTGAGCAGTACTTC. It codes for CASSLGWPGLVGEQYF.

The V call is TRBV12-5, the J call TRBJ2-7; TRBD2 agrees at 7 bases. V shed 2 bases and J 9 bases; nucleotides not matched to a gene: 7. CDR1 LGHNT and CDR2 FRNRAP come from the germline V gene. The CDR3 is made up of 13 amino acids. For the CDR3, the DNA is TGTGCTAGTGGTTTGCTGGGGGGGAGACGGCAGTACTTC. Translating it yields CASGLLGGRRQYF.

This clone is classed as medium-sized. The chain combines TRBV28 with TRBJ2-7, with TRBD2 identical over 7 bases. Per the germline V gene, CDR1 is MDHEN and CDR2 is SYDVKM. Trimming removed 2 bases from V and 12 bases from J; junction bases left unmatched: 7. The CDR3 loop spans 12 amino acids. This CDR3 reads CASSLLRGSMYF. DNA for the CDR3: TGTGCCAGCAGTTTACTCCGCGGGAGCATGTACTTC.

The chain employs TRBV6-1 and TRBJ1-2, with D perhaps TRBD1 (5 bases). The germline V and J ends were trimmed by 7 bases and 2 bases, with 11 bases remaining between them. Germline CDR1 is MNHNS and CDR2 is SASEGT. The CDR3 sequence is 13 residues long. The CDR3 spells CASTDTTNYGYTF. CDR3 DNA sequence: TGTGCCAGCACGGACACGACAAACTATGGCTACACCTTC.

The CDR3 is CASSELVTAAGANVLTF. Written as DNA, the CDR3 is TGTGCCAGCAGTGAACTTGTGACCGCGGCTGGGGCCAACGTCCTGACTTTC. The chain has TRBV6-1 and TRBJ2-6, with D unresolved. Germline V gene sequence: CDR1 MNHNS, CDR2 SASEGT. CDR3 length: 17 amino acids. The ends were cut back, 2 bases at V and 2 bases at J, with 13 bases in the middle.

CDR3 sequence (DNA): TGTGCCAGCAGTGGGCAGGGGGGGCTCTACGAGCAGTACTTC. Protein sequence: CASSGQGGLYEQYF. This chain joins TRBV2 and TRBJ2-7; D may correspond to TRBD1 or TRBD2 (7 bases each). Germline values: CDR1 SNHLY, CDR2 FYNNEI. V dropped 4 bases and J dropped 3 bases, with 13 bases sitting between them. This CDR3 has 14 residues.

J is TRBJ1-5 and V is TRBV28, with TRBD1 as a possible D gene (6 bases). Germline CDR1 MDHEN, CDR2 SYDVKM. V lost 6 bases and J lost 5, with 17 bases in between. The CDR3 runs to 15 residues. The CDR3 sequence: CASSLMRGAHQPQHF. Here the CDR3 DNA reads TGTGCCAGCAGCCTTATGCGGGGGGCGCATCAGCCCCAGCATTTT.

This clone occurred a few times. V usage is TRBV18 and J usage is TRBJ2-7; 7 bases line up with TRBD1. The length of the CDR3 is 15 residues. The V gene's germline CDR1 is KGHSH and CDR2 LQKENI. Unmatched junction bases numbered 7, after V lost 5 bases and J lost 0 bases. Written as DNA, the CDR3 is TGTGCCAGCTCAAACAGGGGTCCCGGCTCCTACGAGCAGTACTTC. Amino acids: CASSNRGPGSYEQYF.

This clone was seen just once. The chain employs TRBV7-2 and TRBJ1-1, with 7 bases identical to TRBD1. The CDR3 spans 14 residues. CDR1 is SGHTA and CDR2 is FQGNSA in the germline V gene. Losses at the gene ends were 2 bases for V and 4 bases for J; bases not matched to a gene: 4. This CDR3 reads CASSLRGQATEAFF. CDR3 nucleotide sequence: TGTGCCAGCAGCTTAAGGGGGCAAGCCACTGAAGCTTTCTTT.

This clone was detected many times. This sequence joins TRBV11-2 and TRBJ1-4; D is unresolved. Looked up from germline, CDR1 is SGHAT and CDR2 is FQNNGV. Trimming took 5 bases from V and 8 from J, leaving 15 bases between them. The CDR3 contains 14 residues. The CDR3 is CASSQRVSGEKLFF. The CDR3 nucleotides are TGTGCCAGCAGCCAAAGGGTATCGGGCGAAAAACTGTTTTTT.

The CDR3 DNA sequence: TGTGCCAGCAGTTTATGGGCCGGCCTCACTGAAGCTTTCTTT. Its translation is CASSLWAGLTEAFF. The gene calls are TRBV27 and TRBJ1-1, with D unclear. CDR3 length: 14 residues. Germline V gene data show CDR1 as MNHEY and CDR2 as SMNVEV (reference sequence). V dropped 1 base and J dropped 4 bases, with 10 bases sitting between them.

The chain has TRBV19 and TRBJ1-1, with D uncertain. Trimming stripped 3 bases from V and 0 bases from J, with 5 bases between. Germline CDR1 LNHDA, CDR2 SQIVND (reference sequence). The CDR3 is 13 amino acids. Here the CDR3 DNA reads TGTGCCAGTAGTATCTGGGTGAACACTGAAGCTTTCTTT. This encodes CASSIWVNTEAFF.

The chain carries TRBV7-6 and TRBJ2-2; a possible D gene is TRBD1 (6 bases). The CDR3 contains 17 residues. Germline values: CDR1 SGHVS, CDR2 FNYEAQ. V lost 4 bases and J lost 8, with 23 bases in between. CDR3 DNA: TGTGCCAGCAGCTCAGGCTGGGGCAGGGGATTTTCTGGGGAGCTGTTTTTT. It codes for CASSSGWGRGFSGELFF.

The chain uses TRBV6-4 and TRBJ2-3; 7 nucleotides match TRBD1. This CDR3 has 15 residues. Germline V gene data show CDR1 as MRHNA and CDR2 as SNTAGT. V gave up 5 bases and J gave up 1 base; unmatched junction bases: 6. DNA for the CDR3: TGTGCCAGCAGTTATCGAGGGGGCGGCACAGATACGCAGTATTTT. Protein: CASSYRGGGTDTQYF.

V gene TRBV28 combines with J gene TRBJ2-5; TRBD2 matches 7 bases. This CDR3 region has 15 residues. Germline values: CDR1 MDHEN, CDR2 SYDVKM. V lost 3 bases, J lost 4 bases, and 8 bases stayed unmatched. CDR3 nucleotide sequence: TGTGCCAGCAGTTTGGCGGGGGACGCCAGAGAGACCCAGTACTTC. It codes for CASSLAGDARETQYF.

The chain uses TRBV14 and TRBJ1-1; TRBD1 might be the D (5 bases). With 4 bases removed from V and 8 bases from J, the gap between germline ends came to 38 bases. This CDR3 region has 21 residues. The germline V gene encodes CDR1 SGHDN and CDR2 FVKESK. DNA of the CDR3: TGTGCCAGCAGCCTCCCTAGGGTCGGGACTCGGGGGTCCGGCGAAATTGGCGAAGCTTTCTTT. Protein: CASSLPRVGTRGSGEIGEAFF.

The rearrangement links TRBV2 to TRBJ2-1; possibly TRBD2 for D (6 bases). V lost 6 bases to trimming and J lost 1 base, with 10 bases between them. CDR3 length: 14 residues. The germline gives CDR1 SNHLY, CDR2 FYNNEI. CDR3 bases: TGTGCCAGCAGGGTGCTAGCGTCCTACAATGAGCAGTTCTTC. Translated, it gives CASRVLASYNEQFF. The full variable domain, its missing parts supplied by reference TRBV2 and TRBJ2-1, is EPEVTQTPSHQVTQMGQEVILRCVPISNHLYFYWYRQILGQKVEFLVSFYNNEISEKSEIFDDQFSVERPDGSNFTLKIRSTKLEDSAMYFCASRVLASYNEQFFGPGTRLTVL.

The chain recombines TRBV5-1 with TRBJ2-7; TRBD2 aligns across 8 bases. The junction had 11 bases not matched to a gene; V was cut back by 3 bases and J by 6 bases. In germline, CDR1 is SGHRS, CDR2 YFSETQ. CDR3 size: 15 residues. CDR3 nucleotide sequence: TGCGCCAGCAGCTCCGCCCCGGGACTAGTGGGCGAGCAGTACTTC. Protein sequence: CASSSAPGLVGEQYF.

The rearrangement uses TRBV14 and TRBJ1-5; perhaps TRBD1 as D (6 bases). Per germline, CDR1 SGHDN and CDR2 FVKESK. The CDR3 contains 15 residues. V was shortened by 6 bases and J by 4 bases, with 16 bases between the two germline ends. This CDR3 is CASSQTAGANQPQHF. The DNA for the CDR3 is TGTGCCAGCAGTCAAACGGCAGGGGCAAATCAGCCCCAGCATTTT.